Sequencing of this T cell receptor beta chain was carried out in a study of blood T cell repertoires in COVID-19. Overall study context: The origin of the acute and convalescent COVID-19 samples was the United States, Italy and Spain. In each case, the material was cDNA or gDNA derived from T cells, B-cell-depleted T cells, or PBMCs.

In the authors' workflow: Reference gene primers were amplified, and this amplification served to estimate nucleated cell counts. Clones were sequenced by immunoSEQ multiplex PCR, and TCRdb holds only the in-frame ones, with some missing. The V and J calls and clone size are taken from that table; D and trimming were inferred from the DNA. Here the sample spans approximately 280,000 clones, almost 85% being singletons. The sequenced sample was peripheral blood. The clonotype originates from a man aged 50 to 60 with active or convalescent COVID-19.

In DNA form, the CDR3 reads TGTGCCAGTAGTACACAGGGCTTGGGGAACACTGAAGCTTTCTTT. This codes for CASSTQGLGNTEAFF. The V and J genes are TRBV19 and TRBJ1-1; a weak D match, TRBD1 (6 bases). The V end lost 4 bases, the J end lost 1 base, and 13 bases lay between the germline ends. CDR3 length equals 15 residues. Germline values: CDR1 LNHDA, CDR2 SQIVND (reference sequence).